A selection of T cell receptor beta chains follows, all from one sample in a study of T cell repertoires in cytomegalovirus infection. TCRdb itself ran the reads through MiXCR, one entry per CDR3 protein. Among approximately 500,000 distinct CDR3 sequences listed, 11% were seen once. Material: PBMCs. The origin of the receptors is a human donor in good health (CMV status not recorded). Some clones in this sample may be carry-over from other donors' samples. CDR3s include the opening cysteine and the closing phenylalanine or tryptophan. The D gene is left open where the match is weak. Clone size appears in some rows only: once, few, many, or a class for an expanded clone.

>many|TRBV7-3|TRBD2|TRBJ2-1
CASSLVSGSSDEQFF
TGTGCCAGCAGCTTAGTCAGCGGGAGTTCTGATGAGCAGTTCTTC
>NA|TRBV30|NA|TRBJ1-5
CAWSAGMDQPQHF
TGTGCCTGGAGCGCTGGAATGGATCAGCCCCAGCATTTT
>many|TRBV7-2|TRBD2|TRBJ2-1
CASSPTASGPYNEQFF
TGTGCCAGCAGCCCCACGGCTAGCGGACCATACAATGAGCAGTTCTTC
>many|TRBV12-3/TRBV12-4|NA|TRBJ2-1
CASSAQQERFYNEQFF
TGTGCCAGCAGTGCCCAGCAAGAGAGGTTTTACAATGAGCAGTTCTTC
>many|TRBV10-3|NA|TRBJ1-2
CAISEGVSYGYTF
TGTGCCATCAGTGAAGGGGTTTCCTATGGCTACACCTTC
>NA|TRBV3-1|NA|TRBJ1-1
CASSRSPFRGRGNTEAFF
TGTGCCAGCAGCCGATCACCCTTTAGGGGACGGGGGAACACTGAAGCTTTCTTT
>many|TRBV25-1|NA|TRBJ2-1
CASSELSGYYNEQFF
TGTGCCAGCAGTGAATTGAGTGGGTATTACAATGAGCAGTTCTTC
>many|TRBV12-3/TRBV12-4|NA|TRBJ2-5
CASSFRDSTGETQYF
TGTGCCAGCAGTTTTAGAGACTCAACGGGGGAGACCCAGTACTTC
>many|TRBV19|NA|TRBJ1-2
CASSIGYGYTF
TGTGCCAGTAGTATCGGGTATGGCTACACCTTC
>few|TRBV29-1|NA|TRBJ1-1
CSVPPIAMNTEAFF
TGCAGCGTTCCACCGATAGCCATGAACACTGAAGCTTTCTTT
>many|TRBV4-1|NA|TRBJ1-5
CASSQDSGNSNQPQHF
TGCGCCAGCAGCCAGGATTCAGGGAATAGCAATCAGCCCCAGCATTTT
>few|TRBV20-1|NA|TRBJ2-5
CSARVGGTIQETQYF
TGCAGTGCTAGAGTCGGAGGGACCATCCAAGAGACCCAGTACTTC
>NA|TRBV10-3|TRBD2|TRBJ2-3
CAIRSGGASTDTQYF
TGTGCCATTAGGAGCGGGGGGGCCTCTACAGATACGCAGTATTTT
>many|TRBV7-9|NA|TRBJ2-5
CASSLRGVKETQYF
TGTGCCAGCAGCTTAAGGGGAGTTAAAGAGACCCAGTACTTC
>many|TRBV6-6|NA|TRBJ2-7
CAISGSAAHEQYF
TGTGCCATCTCGGGAAGCGCAGCCCACGAGCAGTACTTC
>many|TRBV6-2/TRBV6-3|NA|TRBJ1-5
CASSYNLANQPQHF
TGTGCCAGCAGTTACAATCTGGCTAATCAGCCCCAGCATTTT
>few|TRBV20-1|TRBD2|TRBJ2-7
CSAILAGPYEQYF
TGCAGTGCCATCCTAGCGGGGCCCTACGAGCAGTACTTC
>NA|TRBV20-1|NA|TRBJ2-1
CSARAGRTANSYNEQFF
TGCAGTGCTAGAGCCGGCAGGACAGCAAACTCCTACAATGAGCAGTTCTTC
>many|TRBV7-3|NA|TRBJ1-2
CASSLSGASDYGYTF
TGTGCCAGCAGCTTAAGTGGAGCTTCTGACTATGGCTACACCTTC
>many|TRBV7-9|TRBD2|TRBJ2-1
CASRFSTSVYNEQFF
TGTGCCAGCAGGTTCTCGACTAGCGTTTACAATGAGCAGTTCTTC
>few|TRBV18|NA|TRBJ1-4
CASSPRSEDNEKLFF
TGTGCCAGCTCACCAAGGTCGGAAGATAATGAAAAACTGTTTTTT
>many|TRBV7-6|NA|TRBJ1-2
CASSFGTALMDGYTF
TGTGCCAGCAGCTTCGGGACCGCCTTAATGGATGGCTACACCTTC
>few|TRBV28|TRBD2|TRBJ2-5
CASRDAREGRETQYF
TGTGCCAGCAGAGATGCGCGGGAGGGAAGGGAGACCCAGTACTTC
>many|TRBV24-1|TRBD2|TRBJ2-1
CATSDWGSGRDKNEQFF
TGTGCCACCAGTGATTGGGGTAGCGGGAGGGATAAGAATGAGCAGTTCTTC
>many|TRBV11-2|TRBD1|TRBJ1-4
CASSLFQGAGEKLFF
TGTGCCAGCAGCTTATTCCAGGGGGCGGGGGAAAAACTGTTTTTT
>few|TRBV30|NA|TRBJ2-1
CAWSVGRENEQFF
TGTGCCTGGAGTGTAGGGCGGGAAAATGAGCAGTTCTTC
>many|TRBV29-1|TRBD2|TRBJ2-5
CSVEAGGRETQYF
TGCAGCGTGGAGGCGGGAGGGAGGGAGACCCAGTACTTC
>few|TRBV23-1|TRBD1|TRBJ1-2
CASSRGLFPVGYGYTF
TGCGCCAGCAGTAGGGGGCTCTTTCCCGTTGGCTATGGCTACACCTTC
>NA|TRBV14|TRBD1|TRBJ2-5
CASSPGTVETQYF
TGTGCCAGCAGCCCCGGGACAGTTGAGACCCAGTACTTC
>few|TRBV20-1|NA|TRBJ1-4
CSVGSGNEKLFF
TGCAGTGTGGGCAGTGGAAATGAAAAACTGTTTTTT
>many|TRBV7-2|TRBD1|TRBJ1-6
CASSPQTGTHSPLHF
TGTGCCAGCAGCCCTCAGACAGGGACCCATTCACCCCTCCACTTT
>many|TRBV24-1|NA|TRBJ2-1
CATSDTGQVGEQFF
TGTGCCACCAGTGACACAGGGCAGGTCGGGGAGCAGTTCTTC
>many|TRBV15|TRBD2|TRBJ2-1
CATSKTSGAYNEQFF
TGTGCCACCAGCAAGACTAGCGGAGCCTACAATGAGCAGTTCTTC
>many|TRBV10-3|NA|TRBJ1-1
CAISEGVTEAFF
TGTGCCATCAGTGAAGGGGTTACTGAAGCTTTCTTT
>NA|TRBV7-3|TRBD2|TRBJ2-1
CASSLISGSPNEQFF
TGTGCCAGCAGCTTAATTAGCGGGAGTCCTAATGAGCAGTTCTTC
>many|TRBV28|NA|TRBJ1-5
CASSLRTVAYSNQPQHF
TGTGCCAGCAGTCTAAGGACCGTCGCTTATAGCAATCAGCCCCAGCATTTT
>many|TRBV7-2|TRBD2|TRBJ2-4
CASSPFTGGRAGDIQYF
TGTGCCAGCAGCCCTTTTACGGGAGGGAGGGCCGGGGACATTCAGTACTTC
>few|TRBV20-1|NA|TRBJ1-1
CSADVFFEAFF
TGCAGTGCTGATGTATTCTTTGAAGCTTTCTTT
>few|TRBV3-1|NA|TRBJ1-6
CASSQDQSGGSNSPLHF
TGTGCCAGCAGCCAAGATCAGTCGGGGGGCTCTAATTCACCCCTCCACTTT
>many|TRBV7-2|NA|TRBJ2-6
CASSSNPGLQKGSSGANVLTF
TGTGCCAGCAGCAGCAACCCGGGACTCCAAAAGGGTAGCTCTGGGGCCAACGTCCTGACTTTC
>many|TRBV6-6|NA|TRBJ2-2
CASSYSPTGELFF
TGTGCCAGCAGTTACTCACCGACCGGGGAGCTGTTTTTT
>many|TRBV2|NA|TRBJ1-3
CASSARVRGNTIYF
TGTGCCAGCAGTGCGAGGGTCCGCGGAAACACCATATATTTT
>NA|TRBV5-1|NA|TRBJ1-5
CASREQPSNQPQHF
TGCGCCAGCAGAGAACAGCCCAGCAATCAGCCCCAGCATTTT
>many|TRBV11-3|TRBD2|TRBJ2-1
CASAAGGGNEQFF
TGTGCCAGCGCGGCGGGAGGTGGCAATGAGCAGTTCTTC
>many|TRBV6-1|NA|TRBJ1-4
CASGGGTEKLFF
TGTGCCAGCGGAGGAGGAACTGAAAAACTGTTTTTT
>many|TRBV24-1|TRBD1|TRBJ2-1
CATSSVPGQGMGHNEQFF
TGTGCCACCAGCTCAGTCCCGGGACAGGGGATGGGCCACAATGAGCAGTTCTTC
>many|TRBV28|NA|TRBJ1-1
CASSLLPPGATEAFF
TGTGCCAGCAGTTTACTCCCCCCGGGGGCCACTGAAGCTTTCTTT